These 21 T cell receptor beta chains came from one sample sequenced in a study of T cells in tuberculosis listed by TCRdb under 2018. Sample time point, as interpreted from the label and publication: new active TB diagnosis, blood taken before or within 7 days of starting treatment. Libraries were constructed by the immunoSEQ multiplex PCR assay. TCRdb stores this immuneACCESS table with in-frame sequences only. Part of the clones is absent; in the studies checked, under half of the shortfall reflects unresolved V genes, and no reason is known for the rest. The sample table lists about 49,000 clones, around 96% of them with a count of one. Under 1.5% of the sample belongs to the ten largest clones. Sequenced here: PBMCs, sampled at tuberculosis diagnosis. The receptors here all came from an adult with tuberculosis.

This chain uses TRBV18 with TRBJ2-6; 9 bases are a match to TRBD2. V gave up 5 bases and J gave up 1 base; unmatched junction bases: 12. The CDR3 spans 19 residues. Germline values: CDR1 KGHSH, CDR2 LQKENI. CDR3 amino acids: CASSTVLAGTLSGANVLTF. The CDR3 DNA reads TGTGCCAGCTCAACCGTTCTAGCGGGAACTCTTTCTGGGGCCAACGTCCTGACTTTC.

V gene TRBV11-2 combines with J gene TRBJ1-4; a weak D match, TRBD1 (6 bases). In germline, CDR1 is SGHAT, CDR2 FQNNGV. CDR3 size: 17 residues. Trimming took off 5 bases at V and 7 bases at J, with 23 bases between the two ends. CDR3 protein: CASSPHPFQGITEKLFF. CDR3 DNA: TGTGCCAGCAGCCCGCACCCCTTTCAGGGGATAACTGAAAAACTGTTTTTT. The variable domain in full, with the rest retrieved from reference TRBV11-2 and TRBJ1-4, is EAGVAQSPRYKIIEKRQSVAFWCNPISGHATLYWYQQILGQGPKLLIQFQNNGVVDDSQLPKDRFSAERLKGVDSTLKIQPAKLEDSAVYLCASSPHPFQGITEKLFFGSGTQLSVL.

This clone was recorded only once. The rearrangement uses TRBV19 and TRBJ1-2; D not resolved. This CDR3 region has 15 residues. V gave up 5 bases and J gave up 4 bases, with 17 bases separating them. Germline V CDR1 and CDR2: LNHDA, SQIVND (reference sequence). The CDR3 sequence is CASSPPIRNLYGYTF. The CDR3 DNA is TGTGCCAGTAGTCCGCCTATAAGAAATCTCTATGGCTACACCTTC.

The chain recombines TRBV6-5 with TRBJ1-1; 7 bases are a match to TRBD1. The J segment lost 11 bases and the V segment lost 6 bases, leaving 9 bases of the junction unmatched. CDR1 is MNHEY, CDR2 SVGAGI, per germline. CDR3 length: 12 amino acids. The CDR3: CASRPPGQRAFF. Written as DNA, the CDR3 is TGTGCCAGCAGGCCCCCGGGACAGCGGGCTTTCTTT.

The rearrangement uses TRBV9 and TRBJ2-7, with a tentative D call TRBD2 (6 bases). CDR1 is SGDLS and CDR2 is YYNGEE in the germline V gene. The CDR3 loop spans 14 amino acids. The germline V and J ends were trimmed by 2 bases and 3 bases, with 12 bases remaining between them. CDR3 sequence: CASSVGDFNYEQYF. CDR3 in DNA: TGTGCCAGCAGCGTTGGGGACTTCAACTACGAGCAGTACTTC.

The chain is built from TRBV29-1 and TRBJ1-5; D gene ambiguous. In germline, CDR1 is SQVTM, CDR2 ANQGSEA. This CDR3 region has 13 residues. V was clipped by 6 bases and J by 6 bases, with 15 bases between them. The CDR3 reads CSVSGRDRQPQHF. DNA for the CDR3: TGCAGCGTGAGCGGTAGGGATCGTCAGCCCCAGCATTTT.

The V call is TRBV5-1, the J call TRBJ1-3; D remains ambiguous. The CDR3 length is 13 residues. CDR1 is SGHRS and CDR2 is YFSETQ in the germline V gene. The V end lost 1 base, the J end lost 4 bases, and 6 bases lay between the germline ends. The CDR3 region is CASSLSQGNTIYF. CDR3 DNA sequence: TGCGCCAGCAGCTTGAGTCAGGGAAACACCATATATTTT.

V is TRBV5-1 and J is TRBJ2-1; D call uncertain. Deletions cut 4 bases from V and 3 bases from J, with 11 bases between. Germline V gene lookup returns CDR1 SGHRS and CDR2 YFSETQ. This CDR3 region has 14 residues. The CDR3 sequence: CASSLGADYNEQFF. As DNA, the CDR3 is TGCGCCAGCAGCCTGGGTGCAGACTACAATGAGCAGTTCTTC.

The V gene is TRBV5-1, the J gene TRBJ2-3, with D possibly being TRBD1 (6 bases). The germline CDR1 and CDR2 sequences are SGHRS and YFSETQ. The CDR3 loop spans 14 amino acids. The V gene lost 5 bases and the J gene lost 3 bases, with 13 bases spanning the gap. The DNA of the CDR3 is TGCGCCAGCAGAGTTTTAACAGGGACAGATACGCAGTATTTT. It encodes CASRVLTGTDTQYF.

The chain recombines TRBV6-1 with TRBJ1-1, with 7 positions matching TRBD1. The CDR3 loop spans 13 amino acids. Trimming at V came to 6 bases and at J to 8 bases, leaving 9 bases not matched to a gene. Germline assignment: CDR1 MNHNS and CDR2 SASEGT. The CDR3 DNA is TGTGCCAGCAGCAGCCAAGGGGGCAGCGAAGCTTTCTTT. Amino acids: CASSSQGGSEAFF.

This clone has only one observation. The genes are TRBV5-1 and TRBJ2-1, with D possibly matching TRBD2 (5 bases). The CDR3 length is 15 residues. V was clipped by 5 bases and J by 6 bases, with 18 bases between them. Germline V CDR1 and CDR2: SGHRS, YFSETQ. The CDR3 DNA reads TGCGCCAGCAGACCCCCGAGGGTGGAAGGCAATGAGCAGTTCTTC. It yields the protein CASRPPRVEGNEQFF.

Concerning this clone itself: Other DNA sequences of this sample code for an identical CDR3. The CDR3 DNA sequence: TGTGCCAGCTCACCACCCCTAGCGGGATCCTACAATGAGCAGTTCTTC. It translates to CASSPPLAGSYNEQFF. This chain links TRBV18 with TRBJ2-1; TRBD2 aligns across 9 bases. Germline values: CDR1 KGHSH, CDR2 LQKENI. The CDR3 extends over 16 amino acids. V shed 0 bases, J shed 1 base, and the junction held 1 base outside the gene matches.

V gene TRBV7-6 combines with J gene TRBJ2-1; the match to TRBD2 covers 9 bases. V shed 5 bases and J 7 bases; nucleotides not matched to a gene: 9. CDR1 is SGHVS and CDR2 is FNYEAQ in the germline V gene. The CDR3 runs 15 residues. The CDR3 region has the DNA TGTGCCAGCAGCCCTATAGCGGGAGTCTCTAATGAGCAGTTCTTC. Its translation: CASSPIAGVSNEQFF.

Concerning this clone: The DNA is omitted, as the CDR3 cannot be located on it reliably, and the CDR3 follows TCRdb's listing. The rearrangement joins TRBV27 to TRBJ1-1; TRBD1 is taken as the D call from the table, unchecked against the DNA. The CDR3 contains 14 residues when both ends are counted. Germline CDR1 reads MNHEY; CDR2 reads SMNVEV (reference sequence). CDR3 sequence: CASSFGLGTGKTFF.

Concerning this clone: Other DNA sequences within the sample encode an identical CDR3. The V and J genes are TRBV6-6 and TRBJ2-5, with D possibly matching TRBD2 (6 bases). CDR3 length: 13 residues. Per the germline V gene, CDR1 is MNHNY and CDR2 is SVGAGI (reference sequence). V shed 2 bases and J shed 2 bases, with 6 bases lying between them. CDR3 region: CASSYRGQETQYF. CDR3 coding DNA: TGTGCCAGCAGTTACCGGGGGCAAGAGACCCAGTACTTC.

The chain carries TRBV10-3 and TRBJ2-5; 7 bases are a match to TRBD1. CDR1 and CDR2 (germline): ENHRY, SYGVKD. There are 13 residues in the CDR3. Trimming took 4 bases from V and 3 from J; bases not matched to a gene: 2. The CDR3, as DNA: TGTGCCATCAGTGGGGACAGTAAAGAGACCCAGTACTTC. This encodes CAISGDSKETQYF.

CDR3 loop: CASSSGLAGLREQYF. The DNA of the CDR3 is TGCGCCAGCAGCTCGGGACTAGCGGGTTTGAGGGAGCAGTACTTC. The J gene is TRBJ2-7, the V gene TRBV5-1; TRBD2 agrees at 12 bases. Germline CDR1 reads SGHRS; CDR2 reads YFSETQ. CDR3 size: 15 residues. With 3 bases clipped from V and 7 bases from J, the junction kept 8 bases outside the gene matches.

V and J are TRBV7-6 and TRBJ2-6; D is ambiguous. Germline-derived CDR1 and CDR2 are SGHVS and FNYEAQ. The CDR3 is 16 amino acids. The V and J ends lost 0 bases and 3 bases respectively, with 9 bases between them. CDR3 bases: TGTGCCAGCAGCTTAGCGGTCCAGGATGGGGCCAACGTCCTGACTTTC. Translating gives CASSLAVQDGANVLTF. The variable domain in full, completed from reference TRBV7-6 and TRBJ2-6, reads GAGVSQSPRYKVTKRGQDVALRCDPISGHVSLYWYRQALGQGPEFLTYFNYEAQQDKSGLPNDRFSAERPEGSISTLTIQRTEQRDSAMYRCASSLAVQDGANVLTFGAGSRLTVL.

In this sample, this clone turned up once. The rearrangement joins TRBV11-2 to TRBJ2-1; 11 bases are a match to TRBD2. Germline CDR1 SGHAT, CDR2 FQNNGV. J lost 9 bases, V lost 6 bases, and 10 bases had no gene match. The CDR3 contains 15 residues. The CDR3 is CASSSIAGGPGEQFF. The CDR3 nucleotides are TGTGCCAGCAGTTCTATAGCGGGAGGGCCTGGTGAGCAGTTCTTC.

The chain combines TRBV27 with TRBJ2-2; D perhaps matches TRBD1 (6 bases). V was clipped by 3 bases and J by 7 bases, with 15 bases between them. The CDR3 covers 15 residues. Germline V lookup: CDR1 MNHEY, CDR2 SMNVEV (reference sequence). The CDR3 region is CASSLGAGVNGELFF. CDR3 DNA sequence: TGTGCCAGCAGTTTGGGTGCAGGGGTGAACGGGGAGCTGTTTTTT.

The rearrangement uses TRBV7-2 and TRBJ1-5; D is perhaps TRBD1 (5 bases). The CDR3 spans 15 residues. V was trimmed by 1 base and J by 5 bases, leaving 12 bases between them. Germline V gene data show CDR1 as SGHTA and CDR2 as FQGNSA. CDR3 nucleotides: TGTGCCAGCAGCTTAGATCAGGGTTGGGATCAGCCCCAGCATTTT. Encoded protein: CASSLDQGWDQPQHF.